This TCR beta chain was retrieved from a study of cytomegalovirus exposure and HLA in healthy donors. General study points: A later analysis found first-cohort TCR clusters tended to co-occur in the roughly 120 validation repertoires. The study labeled more than 150 TCR beta chains cytomegalovirus-associated.

Measured with immunoSEQ multiplex PCR; TCRdb has only the in-frame clones, and not every one. The sample holds about 240,000 clones, around 85% seen once. This clone was found once. No antigen is known for it. This CDR3 has 15 amino acids. Germline V gene sequence: CDR1 LNHDA, CDR2 SQIVND (reference sequence). Trimming pared 3 bases from V and 7 bases from J, leaving 16 bases between. Material for sequencing was PBMCs. The receptor's source is a woman between 25 and 40 years old in good health and CMV-seropositive. The chain recombines TRBV19 with TRBJ1-5, with a tentative D call TRBD1 (5 bases). The CDR3: CASSILTGVGQPQHF. The CDR3 nucleotides are TGTGCCAGTAGTATTCTTACGGGGGTGGGGCAGCCCCAGCATTTT.